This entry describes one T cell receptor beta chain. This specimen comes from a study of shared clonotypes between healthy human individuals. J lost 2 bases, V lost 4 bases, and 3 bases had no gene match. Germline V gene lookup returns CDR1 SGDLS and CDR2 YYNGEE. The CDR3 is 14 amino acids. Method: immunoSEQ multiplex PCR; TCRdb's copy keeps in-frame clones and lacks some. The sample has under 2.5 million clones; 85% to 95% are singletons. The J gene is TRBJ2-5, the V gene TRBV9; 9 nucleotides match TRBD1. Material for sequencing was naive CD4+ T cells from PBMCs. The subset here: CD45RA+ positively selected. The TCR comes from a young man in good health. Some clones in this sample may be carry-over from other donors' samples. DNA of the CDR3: TGTGCCAGCAGCAAGACAGGGGGTCAAGAGACCCAGTACTTC. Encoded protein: CASSKTGGQETQYF.